The sequence of this TCR beta chain was determined in a study of T cell changes during pregnancy in multiple sclerosis. A single count supports this clone. This CDR3 region has 15 residues. With 7 bases clipped from V and 1 base from J, the junction kept 5 bases outside the gene matches. CDR1 is SGHTS and CDR2 is YDEGEE in the germline V gene. Some clones are missing from TCRdb's copy, which holds only in-frame ones; the method was immunoSEQ multiplex PCR. The data contain roughly 86,000 clones, 92% of them singletons. This material consisted of peripheral blood, taken in the first trimester of pregnancy. The clonotype was recovered from a female donor with multiple sclerosis, enrolled in a pregnancy study. The chain joins TRBV5-8 to TRBJ2-2, with 9 bases that match TRBD2. DNA for the CDR3: TGTGCCAGCGGCCCTAGCGGGGTGAACACCGGGGAGCTGTTTTTT. Translation: CASGPSGVNTGELFF.